These 22 T cell receptor beta chains share one sample of origin, sequenced in a study of blood T cells in healthy people across ages. Using a J-beta primer mix together with a sample-barcoded 5' primer, a second PCR was run for 7 to 11 cycles. TCRdb re-derived calls from the 5' RACE reads in MiXCR, one entry per CDR3 protein. The sample records about 780,000 distinct CDR3 sequences, about a quarter being singletons. These sequences were also reported in another study, on T cells of mothers and their children.

Material for sequencing was blood. Source of these receptors: a boy younger than 18 in good health.

This chain uses TRBV7-9 with TRBJ2-2; D is perhaps TRBD2 (5 bases). V lost 7 bases and J 3 bases, leaving 24 bases between the germline ends. This CDR3 has 18 amino acids. The germline CDR1 and CDR2 sequences are SEHNR and FQNEAQ (reference sequence). The CDR3 region is CASTQSPQRSADTGELFF. CDR3 nucleotide sequence: TGTGCCAGCACCCAAAGTCCACAGAGATCAGCGGACACCGGGGAGCTGTTTTTT.

The chain links TRBV10-2 to TRBJ2-1; TRBD2 matches at 8 bases. Trimming took 2 bases from V and 4 from J; bases not matched to a gene: 4. The CDR3 consists of 15 residues. From germline, CDR1 is WSHSY and CDR2 SAAADI. CDR3 nucleotides: TGCGCCAGCAGTGAGCTTCTAGCGGGTTACAATGAGCAGTTCTTC. Its protein is CASSELLAGYNEQFF.

This clonotype was seen a few times. V and J are TRBV9 and TRBJ2-5, with TRBD1 as a possible D gene (5 bases). In germline, CDR1 is SGDLS, CDR2 YYNGEE. The CDR3 has 16 amino acids. Trimming removed 0 bases from V and 3 bases from J, with 15 bases in between. This CDR3 reads CASSVEMWGREETQYF. The CDR3 DNA reads as TGTGCCAGCAGCGTAGAGATGTGGGGCAGGGAAGAGACCCAGTACTTC.

This clonotype was recorded a few times. The chain has TRBV29-1 and TRBJ2-2; TRBD1 aligns across 10 bases. Germline CDR1 reads SQVTM; CDR2 reads ANQGSEA. The CDR3 loop spans 14 amino acids. V shed 7 bases, J shed 4 bases, and the junction held 6 bases outside the gene matches. Written as DNA, the CDR3 is TGCAGCGCCACCGGGACAGGGGTCACCGGGGAGCTGTTTTTT. As protein: CSATGTGVTGELFF.

In this sample, this clonotype turned up a few times. The V and J genes are TRBV12-3 or TRBV12-4 and TRBJ1-4, with 7 nucleotides matching TRBD1. The J segment lost 11 bases and the V segment lost 0 bases, leaving 3 bases of the junction unmatched. This CDR3 region has 13 residues. CDR3 protein: CASSLAGTVKLFF. Here the CDR3 DNA reads TGTGCCAGCAGTTTAGCTGGGACAGTTAAACTGTTTTTT.

This chain joins TRBV18 and TRBJ2-4, with 12 bases identical to TRBD1. Unmatched junction bases numbered 13, after V lost 2 bases and J lost 8 bases. Germline CDR1 KGHSH, CDR2 LQKENI. The CDR3 runs to 18 residues. The CDR3 DNA sequence: TGTGCCAGCTCACCATTCCTCCGGGACAGGGGGCCCAAGGACATTCAGTACTTC. Translating gives CASSPFLRDRGPKDIQYF.

The J gene is TRBJ2-7, the V gene TRBV7-9; the D gene is possibly TRBD2 (5 bases). Germline V CDR1 and CDR2: SEHNR, FQNEAQ (reference sequence). This CDR3 comprises 13 residues. V lost 2 bases to trimming and J lost 4 bases, with 9 bases between them. CDR3 in DNA: TGTGCCAGCAGCTTATTGGGAGAATACGAGCAGTACTTC. This encodes CASSLLGEYEQYF. Drawing the rest from reference TRBV7-9 and TRBJ2-7, the complete variable domain is DTGVSQNPRHKITKRGQNVTFRCDPISEHNRLYWYRQTLGQGPEFLTYFQNEAQLEKSRLLSDRFSAERPKGSFSTLEIQRTEQGDSAMYLCASSLLGEYEQYFGPGTRLTVT.

This clonotype has ten or more counts. The V gene is TRBV28, the J gene TRBJ1-4; D call uncertain. The CDR3 runs 14 residues. Deletions cut 1 base from V and 3 bases from J, with 6 bases between. Per germline, CDR1 MDHEN and CDR2 SYDVKM. This CDR3 is CASSLSGPNEKLFF. For the CDR3, the DNA is TGTGCCAGCAGTTTATCAGGCCCTAATGAAAAACTGTTTTTT. Complete variable domain (other parts from reference TRBV28 and TRBJ1-4): DVKVTQSSRYLVKRTGEKVFLECVQDMDHENMFWYRQDPGLGLRLIYFSYDVKMKEKGDIPEGYSVSREKKERFSLILESASTNQTSMYLCASSLSGPNEKLFFGSGTQLSVL.

The rearrangement joins TRBV4-1 to TRBJ2-5; 7 bases agree with TRBD2. The DNA matches TRBJ2-1 better at its end, which makes the J call doubtful. This CDR3 is built from 13 residues. Germline V gene data show CDR1 as MGHRA and CDR2 as YSYEKL. CDR3 sequence (DNA): TGCGCCAGCAGCCCCTCGGGGAGGGACGAGCAGTTCTTC. It yields the protein CASSPSGRDEQFF.

In this sample, this clonotype turned up a few times. A read error may produce the germline difference seen at one junction end. The chain combines TRBV5-1 with TRBJ2-4, with D possibly TRBD2 on 5 matching bases. Germline V gene sequence: CDR1 SGHRS, CDR2 YFSETQ. The CDR3 covers 16 residues. The CDR3 DNA follows: TGCGCCAGCAGCCCGACACCTATTCTAGCCAAAAACACTCAGTACTTC. It translates to CASSPTPILAKNTQYF. Combining the CDR3 with reference TRBV5-1 and TRBJ2-4 gives the whole variable domain KAGVTQTPRYLIKTRGQQVTLSCSPISGHRSVSWYQQTPGQGLQFLFEYFSETQRNKGNFPGRFSGRQFSNSRSEMNVSTLELGDSALYLCASSPTPILAKNTQYFGAGTRLSVL.

This clonotype was seen more than once but under ten times. This sequence joins TRBV7-9 and TRBJ2-7, with 8 nucleotides matching TRBD1. J was trimmed by 3 bases and V by 6 bases; bases with no gene match: 10. Germline assignment: CDR1 SEHNR and CDR2 FQNEAQ (reference sequence). The CDR3 length is 15 residues. In DNA, the CDR3 is TGTGCCAGCAGTCCTGCGACAGGGGATGGCTACGAGCAGTACTTC. Its protein is CASSPATGDGYEQYF. Full variable domain (outside the CDR3, taken from reference TRBV7-9 and TRBJ2-7): DTGVSQNPRHKITKRGQNVTFRCDPISEHNRLYWYRQTLGQGPEFLTYFQNEAQLEKSRLLSDRFSAERPKGSFSTLEIQRTEQGDSAMYLCASSPATGDGYEQYFGPGTRLTVT.

V is TRBV11-2 and J is TRBJ2-1, with TRBD2 matching over 8 bases. CDR3 length: 17 residues. With V trimmed by 4 bases and J by 5 bases, 13 bases remained unmatched. Germline V gene data show CDR1 as SGHAT and CDR2 as FQNNGV. For the CDR3, the DNA is TGTGCCAGCAGCTCTAGAGGGCGGGGGGTTCCGGACAATGAGCAGTTCTTC. Its protein is CASSSRGRGVPDNEQFF.

DNA of the CDR3: TGCAGTGCTACTAAGCAGTCAACCAAAGAGACCCAGTACTTC. As protein: CSATKQSTKETQYF. The chain has TRBV20-1 and TRBJ2-5; no firm D call. This CDR3 contains 14 residues. V lost 4 bases, J lost 3 bases, and 15 bases lay in between. CDR1 and CDR2 (germline): DFQATT, SNEGSKA (reference sequence).

V and J are TRBV11-2 and TRBJ1-4; 7 bases map to TRBD1. In germline, CDR1 is SGHAT, CDR2 FQNNGV. The CDR3 loop spans 13 amino acids. V trimming: 6 bases; J trimming: 8 bases; junction bases outside the gene matches: 6. As DNA, the CDR3 is TGTGCCAGCAGAGCCGGGACAGTCGAAAAACTGTTTTTT. Protein: CASRAGTVEKLFF.

The sample holds a few counts of this clonotype. The rearrangement uses TRBV21-1 and TRBJ2-5; the table names TRBD1, a call not compared with the DNA. TRBV21-1 is labeled a pseudogene. CDR3 size: 16 residues. The CDR3 protein is CASSPLSDGGGETQYF. In DNA form, the CDR3 reads TGTGCCAGCAGCCCCCTAAGTGACGGGGGCGGCGAGACCCAGTACTTC.

Comment on this clonotype: The junction departs from germline at one end; a sequencing error may be responsible. This CDR3 is CASSLDKDDEQFF. CDR3 bases: TGTGCTAGCAGCTTAGACAAAGACGATGAGCAGTTCTTC. The V gene is TRBV7-7, the J gene TRBJ2-1; no definite D call. CDR1 and CDR2 from the germline V gene are SSHAT and FNYEAQ (reference sequence). The CDR3 length is 13 residues. Full variable domain (remainder filled in from reference TRBV7-7 and TRBJ2-1): GAGVSQSPRYKVTKRGQDVTLRCDPISSHATLYWYQQALGQGPEFLTYFNYEAQPDKSGLPSDRFSAERPEGSISTLTIQRTEQRDSAMYRCASSLDKDDEQFFGPGTRLTVL.

This clonotype came up a few times. This chain joins TRBV21-1 and TRBJ2-1; TRBD1 is the table's D call and was not checked against the DNA. TRBV21-1 is termed a pseudogene. The CDR3 spans 12 residues. The CDR3 reads CASTPGAGSGYF. For the CDR3, the DNA is TGTGCCAGCACCCCGGGAGCGGGAAGTGGATACTTC.

The V and J genes are TRBV24-1 and TRBJ2-3; tentative D call: TRBD2 (5 bases). The germline V gene encodes CDR1 KGHDR and CDR2 SFDVKD. The CDR3 has 13 amino acids. Trimming pared 8 bases from V and 2 bases from J, leaving 10 bases between. The CDR3 coding sequence is TGTGCCACCACCGCGGGCCCCACAGATACGCAGTATTTT. As protein: CATTAGPTDTQYF.

The gene calls are TRBV19 and TRBJ1-5; D gene ambiguous. Germline V gene data show CDR1 as LNHDA and CDR2 as SQIVND (reference sequence). Trimming removed 0 bases from V and 0 bases from J, with 12 bases in between. The CDR3 contains 17 residues. DNA of the CDR3: TGTGCCAGTAGTATAGAGGCGGTGGGATATAGCAATCAGCCCCAGCATTTT. Translated, it gives CASSIEAVGYSNQPQHF.

This clonotype was seen a few times. This chain uses TRBV2 with TRBJ2-3; D ambiguous. V shed 8 bases and J shed 2 bases, with 11 bases lying between them. Germline V gives CDR1 SNHLY, CDR2 FYNNEI. The CDR3 runs 13 residues. The CDR3 is CASQTPYTDTQYF. CDR3 in DNA: TGTGCCAGCCAGACTCCTTACACAGATACGCAGTATTTT.

This chain uses TRBV20-1 with TRBJ1-1, with D tentatively TRBD1 (6 bases). Trimming left V 5 bases short and J 0 bases short, with 13 bases between. This CDR3 has 14 residues. Germline V gene lookup returns CDR1 DFQATT and CDR2 SNEGSKA (reference sequence). The CDR3 DNA reads as TGCAGTGCTCTCGGACAGATAATGAACACTGAAGCTTTCTTT. This encodes CSALGQIMNTEAFF.

J is TRBJ1-2 and V is TRBV5-1; D gene uncertain. Germline V lookup: CDR1 SGHRS, CDR2 YFSETQ. The germline V and J ends were trimmed by 0 bases and 0 bases, with 9 bases remaining between them. This CDR3 is built from 15 residues. The CDR3 DNA reads TGCGCCAGCAGCTTGGATAGCAGCCCTAACTATGGCTACACCTTC. It codes for CASSLDSSPNYGYTF.